This TCR beta chain was documented in a study of T cell repertoires in cytomegalovirus infection. Findings of the study overall: Summed frequency of public TCR beta families distinguished CMV carriers with the relevant HLA. CMV-specific HLA-C-restricted TCR beta clonotypes dominated the ex vivo response.

This clonotype was found a few times. The antigen remains unidentified. Each CDR3 protein gets one entry after TCRdb re-called the reads with MiXCR. The profile shows a few hundred thousand distinct CDR3 sequences, approximately 17% of them singletons. Trimming shortened V by 5 bases and J by 7 bases, and 21 bases separated the two germline ends. Germline CDR1 is SEHNR and CDR2 is FQNEAQ (reference sequence). There are 16 residues in the CDR3. This TCR came from a human donor in good health (CMV status not recorded). Some clones in this sample may be carry-over from other donors' samples. Material: CD8+ T cells from PBMCs. The chain combines TRBV7-9 with TRBJ1-5; the D gene is possibly TRBD1 (6 bases). The CDR3 DNA sequence: TGTGCCAGCAGCCAGGAGCGTACAGGGTACGGCCAGCCCCAGCATTTT. It translates to CASSQERTGYGQPQHF.